This T cell receptor beta chain is from a study of tumor-infiltrating lymphocytes in primary liver carcinoma. With a constant-region primer, TCR beta cDNA was made from around 530 ng of total RNA. What produced the TCR beta libraries was three nested multiplex PCR rounds using slightly modified ARM-PCR. The first two PCR rounds used TRBV1-TRBV30 primers with a Cbeta primer, around 10 cycles each. Each CDR3 protein gets one entry after TCRdb re-called the multiplex PCR reads with MiXCR. This table holds about 120,000 distinct CDR3 sequences, approximately 71% found once. The germline V gene has CDR1 SGHVS and CDR2 FQNEAQ. CDR3 length: 14 amino acids. Between roughly 17 and 31 mg of unsorted bulk tissue served as the source from which RNA and DNA were co-extracted. With regard to this clonotype: Its antigen is unidentified. At one of its ends the junction is not consistent with the germline gene, which may arise from a read error.

Study observations and caveats: Blood had a significantly lower top-250-clone fraction than tumors did (p = 0.039). Tumor region pairs showed greater overlap than either tumor-adjacent or tumor-blood pairs did.

V gene TRBV7-8 combines with J gene TRBJ2-4, with D hard to call. What was sequenced was tumor-adjacent normal liver tissue. This receptor was obtained from a woman aged 55-70 years with primary liver carcinoma and hepatitis B virus infection. The CDR3 spells CPSSLERAKNIQYF. CDR3 coding DNA: TGTCCCAGCAGTTTAGAGAGGGCCAAAAACATTCAGTACTTC.